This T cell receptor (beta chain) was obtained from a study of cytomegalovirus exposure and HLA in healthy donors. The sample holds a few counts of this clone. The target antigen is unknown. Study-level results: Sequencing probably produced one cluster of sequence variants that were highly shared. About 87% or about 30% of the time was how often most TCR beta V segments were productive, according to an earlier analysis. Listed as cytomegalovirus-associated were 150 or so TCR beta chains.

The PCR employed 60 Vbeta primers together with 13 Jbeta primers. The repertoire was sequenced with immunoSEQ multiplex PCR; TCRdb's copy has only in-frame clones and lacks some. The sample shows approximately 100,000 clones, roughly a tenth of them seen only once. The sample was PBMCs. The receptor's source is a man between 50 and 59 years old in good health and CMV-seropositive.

CDR3 DNA: TGTGCCAGCAGTTACTCGAATGTGGGCGACACCATATATTTT. Translating gives CASSYSNVGDTIYF. This chain links TRBV6-6 with TRBJ1-3; D gene unclear. The CDR3 totals 14 residues. Germline values: CDR1 MNHNY, CDR2 SVGAGI (reference sequence). Trimming stripped 0 bases from V and 8 bases from J, with 11 bases between.